This TCR beta chain was profiled in a study of CD8 T cells in ankylosing spondylitis. This clonotype was detected many times. One entry per CDR3 protein, called by TCRdb with MiXCR from the 5' RACE reads. The table has 300,000 to 400,000 distinct CDR3 sequences, 11% seen once. The junction had 6 bases not matched to a gene; V was cut back by 4 bases and J by 2 bases. The CDR3 totals 15 residues. Germline assignment: CDR1 KGHDR and CDR2 SFDVKD. The origin of this receptor is a female donor with ankylosing spondylitis or in good health (not recorded which). The sequenced sample was blood, either unsorted or a sorted T cell fraction (not recorded which). The V call is TRBV24-1, the J call TRBJ2-5, with 7 bases lining up with TRBD2. For the CDR3, the DNA is TGTGCCACCAGTGACCCAGGACTAGATCAAGAGACCCAGTACTTC. It encodes CATSDPGLDQETQYF.